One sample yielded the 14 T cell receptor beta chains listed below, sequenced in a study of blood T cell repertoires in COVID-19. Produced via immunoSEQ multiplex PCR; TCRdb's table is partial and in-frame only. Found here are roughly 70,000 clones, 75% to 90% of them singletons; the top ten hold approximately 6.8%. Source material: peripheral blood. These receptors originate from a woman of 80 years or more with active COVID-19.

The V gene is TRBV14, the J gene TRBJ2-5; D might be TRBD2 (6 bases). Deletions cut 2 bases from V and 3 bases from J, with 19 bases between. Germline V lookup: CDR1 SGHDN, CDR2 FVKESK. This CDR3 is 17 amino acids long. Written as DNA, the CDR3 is TGTGCCAGCAGCCAAAAGCTCGGGGGTTCAGTGAAAGAGACCCAGTACTTC. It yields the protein CASSQKLGGSVKETQYF.

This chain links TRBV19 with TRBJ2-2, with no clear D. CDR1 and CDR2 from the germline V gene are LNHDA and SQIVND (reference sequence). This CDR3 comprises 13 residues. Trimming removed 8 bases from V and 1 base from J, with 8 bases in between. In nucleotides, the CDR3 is TGTGCCAGTCGCATACAGAACACCGGGGAGCTGTTTTTT. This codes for CASRIQNTGELFF.

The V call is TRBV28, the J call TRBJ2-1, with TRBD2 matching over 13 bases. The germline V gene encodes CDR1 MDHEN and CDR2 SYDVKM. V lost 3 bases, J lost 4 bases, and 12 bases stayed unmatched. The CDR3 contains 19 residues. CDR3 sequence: CASSFPLPRLAGGYNEQFF. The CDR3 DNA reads TGTGCCAGCAGTTTCCCACTGCCCCGACTAGCGGGAGGATACAATGAGCAGTTCTTC. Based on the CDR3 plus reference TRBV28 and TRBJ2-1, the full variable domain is DVKVTQSSRYLVKRTGEKVFLECVQDMDHENMFWYRQDPGLGLRLIYFSYDVKMKEKGDIPEGYSVSREKKERFSLILESASTNQTSMYLCASSFPLPRLAGGYNEQFFGPGTRLTVL.

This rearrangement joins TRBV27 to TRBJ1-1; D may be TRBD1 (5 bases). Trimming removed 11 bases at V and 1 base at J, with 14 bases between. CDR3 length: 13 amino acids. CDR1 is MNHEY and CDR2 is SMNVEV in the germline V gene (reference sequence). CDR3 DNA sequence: TGTGCCGCTAAGTGGGGGGAGAACACTGAAGCTTTCTTT. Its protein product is CAAKWGENTEAFF.

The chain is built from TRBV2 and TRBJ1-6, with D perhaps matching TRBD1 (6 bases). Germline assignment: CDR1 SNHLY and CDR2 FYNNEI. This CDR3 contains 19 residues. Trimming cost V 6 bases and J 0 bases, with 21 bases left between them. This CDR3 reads CASSATQQGSASYNSPLHF. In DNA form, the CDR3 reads TGTGCCAGCAGCGCTACCCAACAGGGTTCGGCCTCCTATAATTCACCCCTCCACTTT.

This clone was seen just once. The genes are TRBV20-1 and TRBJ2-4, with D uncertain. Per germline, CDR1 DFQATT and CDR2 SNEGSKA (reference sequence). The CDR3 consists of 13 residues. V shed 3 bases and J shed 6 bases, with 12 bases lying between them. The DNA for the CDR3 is TGCAGTGCTAGTCGTCTATCAATAAACATTCAGTACTTC. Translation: CSASRLSINIQYF.

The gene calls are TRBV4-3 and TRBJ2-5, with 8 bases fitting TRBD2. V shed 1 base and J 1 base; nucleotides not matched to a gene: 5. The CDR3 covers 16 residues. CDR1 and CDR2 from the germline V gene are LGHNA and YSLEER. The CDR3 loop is CASSQGGTSGQETQYF. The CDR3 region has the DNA TGCGCCAGCAGCCAAGGGGGTACTAGCGGCCAAGAGACCCAGTACTTC.

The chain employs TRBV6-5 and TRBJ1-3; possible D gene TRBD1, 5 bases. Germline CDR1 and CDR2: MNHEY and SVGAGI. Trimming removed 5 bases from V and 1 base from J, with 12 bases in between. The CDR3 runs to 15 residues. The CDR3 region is CASSTSDRSGNTIYF. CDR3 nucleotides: TGTGCCAGCAGTACCTCCGACAGATCTGGAAACACCATATATTTT.

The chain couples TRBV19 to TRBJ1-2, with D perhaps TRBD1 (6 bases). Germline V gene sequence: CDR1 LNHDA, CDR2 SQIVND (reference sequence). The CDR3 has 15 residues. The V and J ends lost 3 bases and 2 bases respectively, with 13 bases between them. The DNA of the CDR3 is TGTGCCAGTAGTATGGTTTCAGGGGTCAACTATGGCTACACCTTC. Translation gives CASSMVSGVNYGYTF.

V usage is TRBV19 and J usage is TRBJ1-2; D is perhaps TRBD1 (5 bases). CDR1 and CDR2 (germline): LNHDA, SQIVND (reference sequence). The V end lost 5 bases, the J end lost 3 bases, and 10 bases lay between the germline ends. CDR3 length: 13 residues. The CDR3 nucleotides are TGTGCCAGTAGTGAGTCGGGGGACTATGGCTACACCTTC. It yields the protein CASSESGDYGYTF.

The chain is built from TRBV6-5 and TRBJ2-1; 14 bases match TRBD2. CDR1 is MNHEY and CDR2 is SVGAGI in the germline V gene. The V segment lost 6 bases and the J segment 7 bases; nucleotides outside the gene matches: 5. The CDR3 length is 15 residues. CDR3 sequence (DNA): TGTGCCAGCAGAGGGACTAGCGGGAGAAAAAATGAGCAGTTCTTC. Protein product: CASRGTSGRKNEQFF.

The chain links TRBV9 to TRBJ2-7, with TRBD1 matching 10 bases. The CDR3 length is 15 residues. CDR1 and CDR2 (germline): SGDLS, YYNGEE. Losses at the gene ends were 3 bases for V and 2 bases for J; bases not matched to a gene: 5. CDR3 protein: CASSGGQGYPYEQYF. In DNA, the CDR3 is TGTGCCAGCAGCGGGGGACAGGGGTACCCCTACGAGCAGTACTTC.

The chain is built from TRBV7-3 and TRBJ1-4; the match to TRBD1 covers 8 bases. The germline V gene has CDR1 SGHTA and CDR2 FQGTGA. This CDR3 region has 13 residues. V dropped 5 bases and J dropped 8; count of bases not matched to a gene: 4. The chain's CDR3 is CASSQGAGEKLFF. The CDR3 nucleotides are TGTGCCAGCAGCCAGGGGGCCGGCGAAAAACTGTTTTTT.

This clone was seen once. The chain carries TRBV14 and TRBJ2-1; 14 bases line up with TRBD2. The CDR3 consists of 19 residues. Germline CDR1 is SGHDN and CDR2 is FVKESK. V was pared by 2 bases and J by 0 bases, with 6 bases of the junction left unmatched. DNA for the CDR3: TGTGCCAGCAGCCAACCCGGGACTAGCGGGAGCCTCTCCTACAATGAGCAGTTCTTC. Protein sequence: CASSQPGTSGSLSYNEQFF.